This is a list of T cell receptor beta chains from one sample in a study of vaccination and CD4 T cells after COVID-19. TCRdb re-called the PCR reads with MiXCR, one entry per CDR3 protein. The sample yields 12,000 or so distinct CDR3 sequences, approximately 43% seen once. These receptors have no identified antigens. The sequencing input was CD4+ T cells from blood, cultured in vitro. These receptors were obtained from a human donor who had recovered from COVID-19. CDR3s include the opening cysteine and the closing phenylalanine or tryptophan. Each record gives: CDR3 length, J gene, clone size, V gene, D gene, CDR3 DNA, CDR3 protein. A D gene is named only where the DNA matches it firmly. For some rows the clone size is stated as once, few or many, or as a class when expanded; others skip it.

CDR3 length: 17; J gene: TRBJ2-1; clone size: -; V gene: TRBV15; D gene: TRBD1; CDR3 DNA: TGTGCCACCAGCAGGACAGGGCGAGCCCGAACTTACAATGAGCAGTTCTTC; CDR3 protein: CATSRTGRARTYNEQFF
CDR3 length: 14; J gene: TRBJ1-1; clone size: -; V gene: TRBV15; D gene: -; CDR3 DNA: TGTGCCACCGGTCGGGCGTTCATGAACACTGAAGCTTTCTTT; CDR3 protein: CATGRAFMNTEAFF
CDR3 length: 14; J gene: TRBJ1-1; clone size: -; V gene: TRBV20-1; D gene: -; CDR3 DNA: TGCAGTGCTGCGAAAGACAGGAGGAACACTGAAGCTTTCTTT; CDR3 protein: CSAAKDRRNTEAFF
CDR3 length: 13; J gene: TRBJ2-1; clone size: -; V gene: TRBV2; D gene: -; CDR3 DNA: TGTGCCAGCAGTGCGGTAGGGGACAATGAGCAGTTCTTC; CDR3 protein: CASSAVGDNEQFF
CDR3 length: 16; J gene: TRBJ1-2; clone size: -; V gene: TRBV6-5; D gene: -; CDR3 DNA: TGTGCCAGCAGTTACTCGAACAGTGTGTCGGGGAGTGGCTACACCTTC; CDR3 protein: CASSYSNSVSGSGYTF
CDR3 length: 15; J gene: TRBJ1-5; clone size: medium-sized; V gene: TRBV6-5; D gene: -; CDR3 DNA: TGTGCCAGCAGTTCGGAACAGGGAAACAATCAGCCCCAGCATTTT; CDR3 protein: CASSSEQGNNQPQHF
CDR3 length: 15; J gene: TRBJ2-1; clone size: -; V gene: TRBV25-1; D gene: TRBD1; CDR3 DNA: TGTGCCAGCAGTGAGCGAGGGGGCCCCTACAATGAGCAGTTCTTC; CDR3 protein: CASSERGGPYNEQFF
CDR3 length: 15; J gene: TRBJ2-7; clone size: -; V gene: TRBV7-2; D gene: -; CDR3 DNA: TGTGCCAGCAGCTCAGGGCTACTGACCTCCTACGAGCAGTACTTC; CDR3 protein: CASSSGLLTSYEQYF
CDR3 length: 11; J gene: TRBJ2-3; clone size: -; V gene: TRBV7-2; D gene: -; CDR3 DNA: TGTGCCAGCAGCCCTCAGTATACGCAGTATTTT; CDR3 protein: CASSPQYTQYF
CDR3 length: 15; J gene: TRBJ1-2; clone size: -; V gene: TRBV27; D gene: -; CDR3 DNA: TGTGCCAGCAGTCCCGGGGGGAGGCCTAACTATGGCTACACCTTC; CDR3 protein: CASSPGGRPNYGYTF
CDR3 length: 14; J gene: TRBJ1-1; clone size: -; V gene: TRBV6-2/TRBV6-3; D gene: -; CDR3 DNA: TGTGCCAGCAGAATGGCTTCGGGCTCAAGGGGAGCTTTCTTT; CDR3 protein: CASRMASGSRGAFF
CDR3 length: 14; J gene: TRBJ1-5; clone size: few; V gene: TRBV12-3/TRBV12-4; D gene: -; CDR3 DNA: TGTGCCAGCAGTCCCCAAACTGGGTCTCAGCCCCAGCATTTT; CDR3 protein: CASSPQTGSQPQHF
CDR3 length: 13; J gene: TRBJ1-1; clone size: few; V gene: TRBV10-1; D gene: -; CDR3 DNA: TGCGCCAGCAGTGAAAAGATGAACACTGAAGCTTTCTTT; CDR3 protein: CASSEKMNTEAFF
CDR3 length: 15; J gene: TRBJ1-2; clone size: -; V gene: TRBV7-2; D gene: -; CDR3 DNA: TGTGCCAGCGCCCCGTTTGCGGGGGAAGGCTATGGCTACACCTTC; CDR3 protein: CASAPFAGEGYGYTF
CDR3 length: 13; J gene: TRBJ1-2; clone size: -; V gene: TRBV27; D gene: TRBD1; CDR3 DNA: TGTGCCAGCGGGACAGGGTTCGTTGGCGGCTACACCTTC; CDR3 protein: CASGTGFVGGYTF
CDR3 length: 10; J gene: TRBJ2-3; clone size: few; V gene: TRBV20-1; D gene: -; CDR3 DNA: TGCAGTGCTCGCACAGATACGCAGTATTTT; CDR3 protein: CSARTDTQYF
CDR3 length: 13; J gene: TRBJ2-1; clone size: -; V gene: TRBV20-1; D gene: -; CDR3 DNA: TGCAGTGCTATACAGAGCTTGGGGGATGAGCAGTTCTTC; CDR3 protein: CSAIQSLGDEQFF
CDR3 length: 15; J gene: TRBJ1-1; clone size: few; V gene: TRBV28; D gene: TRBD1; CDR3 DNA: TGTGCCAGCACCGTCGGGACAGGGGGGATCACTGAAGCTTTCTTT; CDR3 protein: CASTVGTGGITEAFF
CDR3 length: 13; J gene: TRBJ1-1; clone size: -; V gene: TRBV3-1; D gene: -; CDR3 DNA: TGTGCCAGCAGCCAAGAGGTGGCGGGGGAAGCTTTCTTT; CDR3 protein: CASSQEVAGEAFF
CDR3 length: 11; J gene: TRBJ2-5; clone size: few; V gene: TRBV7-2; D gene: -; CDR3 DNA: TGTGCCAGCAGCTTTACAGAGACCCAGTACTTC; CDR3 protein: CASSFTETQYF
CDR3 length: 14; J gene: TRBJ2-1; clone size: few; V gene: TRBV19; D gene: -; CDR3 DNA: TGTGCCAGTAGTATGTTGGGGGGATACAATGAGCAGTTCTTC; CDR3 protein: CASSMLGGYNEQFF
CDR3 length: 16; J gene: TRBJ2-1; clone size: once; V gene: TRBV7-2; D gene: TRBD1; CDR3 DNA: TGTGCCAGCAGCTGGCAGGGACAGGGGCGATACAATGAGCAGTTCTTC; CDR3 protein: CASSWQGQGRYNEQFF
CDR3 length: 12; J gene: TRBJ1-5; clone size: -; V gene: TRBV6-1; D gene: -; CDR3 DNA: TGTGCCAGCGACAGACTTAATCAGCCCCAGCATTTT; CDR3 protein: CASDRLNQPQHF
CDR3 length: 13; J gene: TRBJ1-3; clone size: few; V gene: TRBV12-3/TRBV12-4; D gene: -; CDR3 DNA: TGTGCCAGCAGTTTGGGGACTGGAAACACCATATATTTT; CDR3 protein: CASSLGTGNTIYF
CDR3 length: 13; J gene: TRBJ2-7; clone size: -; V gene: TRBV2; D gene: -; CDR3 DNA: TGTGCCAGCAGGGTTGGACAGTCCTACGAGCAGTACTTC; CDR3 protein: CASRVGQSYEQYF
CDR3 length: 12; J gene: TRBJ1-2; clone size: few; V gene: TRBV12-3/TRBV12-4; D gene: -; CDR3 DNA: TGTGCCAGCAGTTCGCAAGCCTATGGCTACACCTTC; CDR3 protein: CASSSQAYGYTF
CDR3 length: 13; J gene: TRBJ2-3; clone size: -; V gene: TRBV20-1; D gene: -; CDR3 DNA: TGCAGTGCTAGCGATCATGGAGCAGATACGCAGTATTTT; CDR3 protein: CSASDHGADTQYF
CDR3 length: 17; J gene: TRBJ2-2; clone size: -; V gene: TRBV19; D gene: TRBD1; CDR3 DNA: TGTGCCAGTAGTATTAAATGGGGACAGGGGGGTACCGGGGAGCTGTTTTTT; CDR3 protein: CASSIKWGQGGTGELFF
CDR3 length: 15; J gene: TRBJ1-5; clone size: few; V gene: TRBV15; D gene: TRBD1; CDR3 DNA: TGTGCCACCAGCAGAGCCAGGGGGCTTAATCAGCCCCAGCATTTT; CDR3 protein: CATSRARGLNQPQHF
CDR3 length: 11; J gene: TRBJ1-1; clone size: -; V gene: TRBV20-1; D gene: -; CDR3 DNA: TGCAGTGCTCGGGACGGATTAGAAGCTTTCTTT; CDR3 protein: CSARDGLEAFF